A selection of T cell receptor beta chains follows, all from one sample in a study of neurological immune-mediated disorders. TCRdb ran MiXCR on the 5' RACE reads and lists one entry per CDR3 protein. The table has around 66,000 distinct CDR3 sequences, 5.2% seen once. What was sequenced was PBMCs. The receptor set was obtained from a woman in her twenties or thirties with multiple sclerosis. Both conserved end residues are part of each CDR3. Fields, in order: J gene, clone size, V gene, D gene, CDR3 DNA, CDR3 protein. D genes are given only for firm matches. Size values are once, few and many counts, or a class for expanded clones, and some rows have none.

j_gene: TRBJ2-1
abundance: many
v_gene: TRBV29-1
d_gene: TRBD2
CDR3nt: TGCAGCGGCGCCGGGACTAGCGGGGGAACGGGGCAGTTCTTC
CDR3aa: CSGAGTSGGTGQFF

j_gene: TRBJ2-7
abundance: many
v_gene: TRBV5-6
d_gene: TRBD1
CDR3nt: TGTGCCAGCAGCCCCACAGGGGTGAGCGCCTACGAGCAGTACTTC
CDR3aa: CASSPTGVSAYEQYF

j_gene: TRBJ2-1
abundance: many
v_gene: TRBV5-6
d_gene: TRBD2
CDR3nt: TGTGCCAGCAGCTCAGGACTAGCGGGGTGGGATGAGCAGTTCTTC
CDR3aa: CASSSGLAGWDEQFF

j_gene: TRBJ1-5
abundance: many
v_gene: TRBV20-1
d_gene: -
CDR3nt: TGCAGTGCTATCGACAGTCTGAATCAGCCCCAGCATTTT
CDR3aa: CSAIDSLNQPQHF

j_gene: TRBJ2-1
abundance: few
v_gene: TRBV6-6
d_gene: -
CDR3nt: TGTGCCAGCAACGGGGATAATGAGCAGTTCTTC
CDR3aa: CASNGDNEQFF

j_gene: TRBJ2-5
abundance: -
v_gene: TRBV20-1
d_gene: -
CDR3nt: TGCAGTGCTGTGGGGGGGCGAGTGGAGACCCAGTACTTC
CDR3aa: CSAVGGRVETQYF

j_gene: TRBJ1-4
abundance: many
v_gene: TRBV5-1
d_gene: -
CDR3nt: TGCGCCAGCAGCTTGGGAGCTTCTAATGAAAAACTGTTTTTT
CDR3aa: CASSLGASNEKLFF

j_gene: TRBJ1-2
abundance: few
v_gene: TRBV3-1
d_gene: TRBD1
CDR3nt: TGTGCCAGCAGCCGAAAACAGGGGTCTAGCTATGGCTACACCTTC
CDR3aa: CASSRKQGSSYGYTF

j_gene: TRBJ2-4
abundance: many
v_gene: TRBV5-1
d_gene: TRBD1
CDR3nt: TGCGCCAGCAGCTTCTCCGGGACAGGGGATTTAGCCAAAAACATTCAGTACTTC
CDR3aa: CASSFSGTGDLAKNIQYF

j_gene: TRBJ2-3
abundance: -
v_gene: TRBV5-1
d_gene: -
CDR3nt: TGCGCCAGCAGCTTGAGAAATTCTGGGGGGACAGATACGCAGTATTTT
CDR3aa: CASSLRNSGGTDTQYF

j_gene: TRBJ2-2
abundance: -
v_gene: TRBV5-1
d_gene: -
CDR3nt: TGCGCCAGCAGCCCTCCGAGTCGGGTCACCGGGGAGCTGTTTTTT
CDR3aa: CASSPPSRVTGELFF

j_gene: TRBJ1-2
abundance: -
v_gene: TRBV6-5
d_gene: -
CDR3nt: TGTGCCAGCAGTTCCCCCTCCCTCTATGGCTACACCTTC
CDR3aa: CASSSPSLYGYTF

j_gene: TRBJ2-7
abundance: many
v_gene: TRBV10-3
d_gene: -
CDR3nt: TGTGCCATCAGTGAAAGGCGGGGCACCTCCTACGAGCAGTACTTC
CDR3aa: CAISERRGTSYEQYF

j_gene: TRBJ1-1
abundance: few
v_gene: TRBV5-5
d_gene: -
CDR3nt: TGTGCCAGCAGCTTGGAGTGGCTAACTGAAGCTTTCTTT
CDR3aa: CASSLEWLTEAFF

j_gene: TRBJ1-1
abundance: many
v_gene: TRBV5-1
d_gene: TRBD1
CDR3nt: TGCGCCAGCAGCTTGGAGACAGGGGCGAACACTGAAGCTTTCTTT
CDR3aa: CASSLETGANTEAFF

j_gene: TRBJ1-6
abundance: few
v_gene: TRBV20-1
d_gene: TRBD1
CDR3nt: TGCAGTGCTAGAGGGACAGGCGGTCGGTCACCCCTCAACTTT
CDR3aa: CSARGTGGRSPLNF

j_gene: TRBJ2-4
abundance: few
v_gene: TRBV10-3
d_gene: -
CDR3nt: TGTGCCATCAGTGAGTCGCGAACTGAAGATATTCAGTACTTC
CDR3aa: CAISESRTEDIQYF

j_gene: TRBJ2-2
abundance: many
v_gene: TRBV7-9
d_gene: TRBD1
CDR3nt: TGTGCCAGCAGCACGCTGGACAGGGGGAAGAACACCGGGGAGCTGTTTTTT
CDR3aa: CASSTLDRGKNTGELFF

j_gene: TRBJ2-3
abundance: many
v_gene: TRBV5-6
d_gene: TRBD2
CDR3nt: TGTGCCAGCAGCTTGGCCCGGCTAGCGGTCCTCCATACGCAGTATTTT
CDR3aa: CASSLARLAVLHTQYF

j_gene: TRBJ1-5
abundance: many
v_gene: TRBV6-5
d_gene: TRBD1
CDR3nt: TGTGCCAGCAAACAGGGGGCGGGCAATCAGCCCCAGAATTTT
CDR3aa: CASKQGAGNQPQNF